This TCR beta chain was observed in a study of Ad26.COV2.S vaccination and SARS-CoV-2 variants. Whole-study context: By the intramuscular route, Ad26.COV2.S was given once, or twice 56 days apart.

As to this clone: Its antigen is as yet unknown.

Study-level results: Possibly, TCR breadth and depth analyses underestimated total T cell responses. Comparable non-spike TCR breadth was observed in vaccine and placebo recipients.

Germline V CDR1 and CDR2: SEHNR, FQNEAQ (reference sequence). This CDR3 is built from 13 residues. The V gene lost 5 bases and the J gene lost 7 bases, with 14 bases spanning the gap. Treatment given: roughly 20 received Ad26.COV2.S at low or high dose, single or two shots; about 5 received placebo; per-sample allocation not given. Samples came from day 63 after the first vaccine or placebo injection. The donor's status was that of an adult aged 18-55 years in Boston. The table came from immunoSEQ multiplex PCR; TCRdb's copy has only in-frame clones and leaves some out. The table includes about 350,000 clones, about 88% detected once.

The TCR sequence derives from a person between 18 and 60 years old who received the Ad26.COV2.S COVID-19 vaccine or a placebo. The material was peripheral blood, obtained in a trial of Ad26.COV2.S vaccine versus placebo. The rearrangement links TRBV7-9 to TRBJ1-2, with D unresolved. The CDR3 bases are TGTGCCAGCAGCCCCAGTGTACGAGCTGGCTACACCTTC. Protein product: CASSPSVRAGYTF.